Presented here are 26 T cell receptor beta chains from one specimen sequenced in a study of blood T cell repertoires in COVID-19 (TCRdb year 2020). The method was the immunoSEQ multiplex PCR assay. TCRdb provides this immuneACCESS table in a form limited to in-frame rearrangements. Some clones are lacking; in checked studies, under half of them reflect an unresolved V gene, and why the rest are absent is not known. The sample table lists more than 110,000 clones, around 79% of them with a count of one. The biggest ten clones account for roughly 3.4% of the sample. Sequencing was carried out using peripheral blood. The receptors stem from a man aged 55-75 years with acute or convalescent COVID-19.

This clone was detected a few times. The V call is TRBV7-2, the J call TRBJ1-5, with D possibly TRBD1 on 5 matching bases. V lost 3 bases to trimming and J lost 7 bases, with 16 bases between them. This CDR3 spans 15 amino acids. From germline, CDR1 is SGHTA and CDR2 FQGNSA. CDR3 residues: CASSFSQGFAQPQHF. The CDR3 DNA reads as TGTGCCAGCAGCTTTAGTCAGGGATTCGCGCAGCCCCAGCATTTT.

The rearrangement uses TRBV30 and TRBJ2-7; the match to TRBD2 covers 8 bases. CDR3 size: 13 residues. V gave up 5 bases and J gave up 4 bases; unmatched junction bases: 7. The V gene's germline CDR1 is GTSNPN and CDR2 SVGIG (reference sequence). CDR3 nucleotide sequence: TGTGCCTGGCACTTAGCGGGAAGATACGAGCAGTACTTC. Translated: CAWHLAGRYEQYF. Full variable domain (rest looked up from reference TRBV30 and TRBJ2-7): SQTIHQWPATLVQPVGSPLSLECTVEGTSNPNLYWYRQAAGRGLQLLFYSVGIGQISSEVPQNLSASRPQDRQFILSSKKLLLSDSGFYLCAWHLAGRYEQYFGPGTRLTVT.

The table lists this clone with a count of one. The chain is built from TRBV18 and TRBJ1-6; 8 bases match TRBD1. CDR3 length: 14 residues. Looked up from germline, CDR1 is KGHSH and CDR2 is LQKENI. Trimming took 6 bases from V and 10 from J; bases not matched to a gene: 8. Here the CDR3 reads CASSTDRVRSPLHF. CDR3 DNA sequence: TGTGCCAGCTCCACGGACAGGGTACGATCACCCCTCCACTTT.

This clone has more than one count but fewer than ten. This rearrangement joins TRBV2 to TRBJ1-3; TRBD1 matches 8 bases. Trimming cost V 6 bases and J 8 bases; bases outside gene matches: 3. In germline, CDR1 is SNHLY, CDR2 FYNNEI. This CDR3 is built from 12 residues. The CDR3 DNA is TGTGCCAGCAGCGACAGGGGACACACCATATATTTT. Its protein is CASSDRGHTIYF.

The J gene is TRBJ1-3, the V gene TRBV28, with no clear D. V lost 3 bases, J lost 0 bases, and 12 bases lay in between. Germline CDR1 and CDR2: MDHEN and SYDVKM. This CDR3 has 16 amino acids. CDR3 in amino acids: CASSFVRRDSGNTIYF. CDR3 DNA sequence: TGTGCCAGCAGTTTTGTCCGCCGGGACTCTGGAAACACCATATATTTT.

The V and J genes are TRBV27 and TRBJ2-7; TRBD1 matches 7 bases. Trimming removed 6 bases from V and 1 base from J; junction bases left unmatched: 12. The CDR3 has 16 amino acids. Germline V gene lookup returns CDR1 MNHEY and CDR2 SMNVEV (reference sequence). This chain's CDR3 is CASRPIHRGLSYEQYF. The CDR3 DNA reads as TGTGCCAGCAGGCCGATCCACAGGGGTTTATCCTACGAGCAGTACTTC.

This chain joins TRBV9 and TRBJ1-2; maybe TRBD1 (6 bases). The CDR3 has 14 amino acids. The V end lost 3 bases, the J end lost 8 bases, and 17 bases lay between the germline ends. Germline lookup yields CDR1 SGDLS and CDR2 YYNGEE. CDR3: CASSAGAGAQGYTF. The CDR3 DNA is TGTGCCAGCAGCGCAGGGGCGGGGGCACAAGGCTACACCTTC.

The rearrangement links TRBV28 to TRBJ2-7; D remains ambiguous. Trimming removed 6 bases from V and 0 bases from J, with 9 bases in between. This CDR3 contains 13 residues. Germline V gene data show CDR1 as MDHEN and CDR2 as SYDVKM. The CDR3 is CASSEHLSYEQYF. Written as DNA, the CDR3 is TGTGCCAGCAGCGAGCACCTCTCCTACGAGCAGTACTTC.

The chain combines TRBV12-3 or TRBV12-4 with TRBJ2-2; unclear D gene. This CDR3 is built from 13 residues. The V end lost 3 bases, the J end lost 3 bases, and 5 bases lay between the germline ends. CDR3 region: CASSFSYTGELFF. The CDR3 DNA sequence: TGTGCCAGCAGTTTTTCGTACACCGGGGAGCTGTTTTTT.

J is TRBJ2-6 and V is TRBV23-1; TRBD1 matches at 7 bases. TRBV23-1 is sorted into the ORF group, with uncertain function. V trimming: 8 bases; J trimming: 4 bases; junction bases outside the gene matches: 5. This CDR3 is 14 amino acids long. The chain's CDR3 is CASEQGTGANVLTF. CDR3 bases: TGCGCCAGCGAACAGGGGACCGGGGCCAACGTCCTGACTTTC.

This CDR3 is CASSPFRVVKDEQYF. The DNA for the CDR3 is TGTGCCAGCAGCCCATTCAGGGTGGTAAAAGACGAGCAGTACTTC. V is TRBV27 and J is TRBJ2-7; a possible D gene is TRBD1 (5 bases). CDR1 and CDR2 from the germline V gene are MNHEY and SMNVEV (reference sequence). The CDR3 runs 15 residues. V was clipped by 6 bases and J by 5 bases, with 20 bases between them.

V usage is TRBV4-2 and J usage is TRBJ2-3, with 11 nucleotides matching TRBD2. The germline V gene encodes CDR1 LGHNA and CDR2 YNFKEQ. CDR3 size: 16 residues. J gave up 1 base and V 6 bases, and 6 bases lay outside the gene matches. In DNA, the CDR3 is TGTGCCAGCAGTCACGGACTAGCGGGTCGCACAGATACGCAGTATTTT. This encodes CASSHGLAGRTDTQYF.

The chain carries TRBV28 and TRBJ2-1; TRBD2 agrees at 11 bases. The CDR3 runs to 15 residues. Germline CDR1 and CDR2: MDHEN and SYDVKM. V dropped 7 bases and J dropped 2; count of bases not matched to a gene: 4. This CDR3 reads CASIVSGRAYNEQFF. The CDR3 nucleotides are TGTGCCAGCATCGTTAGCGGGAGGGCCTACAATGAGCAGTTCTTC. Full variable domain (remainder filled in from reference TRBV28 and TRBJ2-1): DVKVTQSSRYLVKRTGEKVFLECVQDMDHENMFWYRQDPGLGLRLIYFSYDVKMKEKGDIPEGYSVSREKKERFSLILESASTNQTSMYLCASIVSGRAYNEQFFGPGTRLTVL.

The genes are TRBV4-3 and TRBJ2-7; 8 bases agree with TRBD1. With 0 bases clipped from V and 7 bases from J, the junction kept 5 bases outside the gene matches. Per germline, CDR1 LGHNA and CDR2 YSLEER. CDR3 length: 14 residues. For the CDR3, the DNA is TGCGCCAGCAGCCAAGATAGGACAGGGATGGAGCAGTACTTC. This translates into CASSQDRTGMEQYF.

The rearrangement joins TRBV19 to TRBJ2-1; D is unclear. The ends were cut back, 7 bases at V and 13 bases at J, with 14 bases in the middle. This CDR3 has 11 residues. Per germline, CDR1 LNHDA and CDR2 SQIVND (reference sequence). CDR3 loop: CASIHGERQFF. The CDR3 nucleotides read TGTGCCAGTATCCACGGTGAGCGTCAGTTCTTC.

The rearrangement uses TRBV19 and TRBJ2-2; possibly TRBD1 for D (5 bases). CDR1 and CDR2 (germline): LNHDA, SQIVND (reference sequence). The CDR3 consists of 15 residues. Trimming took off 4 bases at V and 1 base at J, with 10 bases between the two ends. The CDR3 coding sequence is TGTGCCAGTAGTAAGACAGATAGGAACACCGGGGAGCTGTTTTTT. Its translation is CASSKTDRNTGELFF.

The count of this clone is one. The CDR3 loop is CASRSGQGFVGYTF. DNA of the CDR3: TGTGCCAGCAGATCGGGACAGGGGTTCGTTGGCTACACCTTC. The chain has TRBV2 and TRBJ1-2; 10 bases are shared with TRBD1. The CDR3 is made up of 14 amino acids. V trimming: 6 bases; J trimming: 7 bases; junction bases outside the gene matches: 8. In germline, CDR1 is SNHLY, CDR2 FYNNEI.

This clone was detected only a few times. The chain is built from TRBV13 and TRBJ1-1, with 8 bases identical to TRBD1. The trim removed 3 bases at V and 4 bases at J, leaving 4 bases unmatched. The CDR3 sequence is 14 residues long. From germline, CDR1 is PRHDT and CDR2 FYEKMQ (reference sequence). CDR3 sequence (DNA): TGTGCCAGCAGCTTCAGGGGGCTGGGCACTGAAGCTTTCTTT. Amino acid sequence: CASSFRGLGTEAFF.

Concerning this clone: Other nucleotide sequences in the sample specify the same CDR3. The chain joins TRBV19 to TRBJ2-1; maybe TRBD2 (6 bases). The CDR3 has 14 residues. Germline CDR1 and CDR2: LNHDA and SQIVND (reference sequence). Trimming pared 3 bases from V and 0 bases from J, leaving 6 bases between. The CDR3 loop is CASSIGSSYNEQFF. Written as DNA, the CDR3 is TGTGCCAGTAGTATCGGGAGCTCCTACAATGAGCAGTTCTTC.

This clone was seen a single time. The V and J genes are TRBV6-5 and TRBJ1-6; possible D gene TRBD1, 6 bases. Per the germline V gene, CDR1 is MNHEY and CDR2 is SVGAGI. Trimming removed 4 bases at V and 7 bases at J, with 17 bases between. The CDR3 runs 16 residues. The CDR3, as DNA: TGTGCCAGCAGTTGGGGCGTTGGGCAGGGGAATTCACCCCTCCACTTT. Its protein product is CASSWGVGQGNSPLHF.

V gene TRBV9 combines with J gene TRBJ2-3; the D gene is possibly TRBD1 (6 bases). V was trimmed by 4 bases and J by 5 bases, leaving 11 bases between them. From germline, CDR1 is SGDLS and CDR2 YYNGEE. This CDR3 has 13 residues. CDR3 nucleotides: TGTGCCAGCAGCCCCGTAGGGGGAGATACGCAGTATTTT. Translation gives CASSPVGGDTQYF. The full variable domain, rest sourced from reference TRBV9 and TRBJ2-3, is DSGVTQTPKHLITATGQRVTLRCSPRSGDLSVYWYQQSLDQGLQFLIQYYNGEERAKGNILERFSAQQFPDLHSELNLSSLELGDSALYFCASSPVGGDTQYFGPGTRLTVL.

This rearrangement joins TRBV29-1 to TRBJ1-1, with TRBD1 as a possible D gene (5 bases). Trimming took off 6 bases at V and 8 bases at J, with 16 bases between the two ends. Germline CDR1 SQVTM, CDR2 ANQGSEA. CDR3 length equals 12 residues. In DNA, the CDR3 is TGCAGCGTCTTGGACGGGACTCGAGAAGCTTTCTTT. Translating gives CSVLDGTREAFF.

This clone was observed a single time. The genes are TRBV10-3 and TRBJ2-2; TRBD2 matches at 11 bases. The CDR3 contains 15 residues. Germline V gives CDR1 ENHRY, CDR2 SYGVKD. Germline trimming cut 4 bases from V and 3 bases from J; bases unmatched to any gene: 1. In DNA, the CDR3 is TGTGCCATCAGTGCACTAGCGGGAGACACCGGGGAGCTGTTTTTT. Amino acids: CAISALAGDTGELFF.

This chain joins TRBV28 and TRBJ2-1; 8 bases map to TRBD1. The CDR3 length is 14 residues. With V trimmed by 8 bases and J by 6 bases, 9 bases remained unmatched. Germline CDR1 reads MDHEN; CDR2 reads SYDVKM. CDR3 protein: CASAPEQGGNEQFF. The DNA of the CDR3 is TGTGCCAGCGCGCCGGAACAGGGGGGCAATGAGCAGTTCTTC.

The CDR3 protein is CASSLSIQRQETQYF. The CDR3 nucleotides are TGTGCCAGCAGTTTATCGATCCAGCGGCAAGAGACCCAGTACTTC. The chain is built from TRBV27 and TRBJ2-5, with D perhaps matching TRBD2 (5 bases). Germline V CDR1 and CDR2: MNHEY, SMNVEV (reference sequence). The CDR3 sequence is 15 residues long. The V and J ends lost 0 bases and 2 bases respectively, with 10 bases between them.

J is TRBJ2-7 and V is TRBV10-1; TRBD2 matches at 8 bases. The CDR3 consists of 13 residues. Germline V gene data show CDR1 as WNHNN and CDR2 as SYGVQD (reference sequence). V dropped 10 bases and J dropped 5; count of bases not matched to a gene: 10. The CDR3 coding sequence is TGCGCCAAACCAGCGGGAGTAGGAAACGAGCAGTACTTC. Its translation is CAKPAGVGNEQYF.